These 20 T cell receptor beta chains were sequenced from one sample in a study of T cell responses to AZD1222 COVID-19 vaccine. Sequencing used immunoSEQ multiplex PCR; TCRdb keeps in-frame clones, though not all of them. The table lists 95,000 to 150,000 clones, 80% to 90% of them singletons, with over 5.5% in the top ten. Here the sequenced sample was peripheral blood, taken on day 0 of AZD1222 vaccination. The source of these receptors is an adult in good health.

The CDR3 bases are TGTGCCAGCAGCTTATGGAGGGCAGGGGAGCAGTACTTC. It encodes CASSLWRAGEQYF. V gene TRBV5-6 combines with J gene TRBJ2-7, with D possibly being TRBD2 (6 bases). With 2 bases removed from V and 7 bases from J, the gap between germline ends came to 13 bases. CDR1 SGHDT and CDR2 YYEEEE come from the germline V gene. The CDR3 spans 13 residues.

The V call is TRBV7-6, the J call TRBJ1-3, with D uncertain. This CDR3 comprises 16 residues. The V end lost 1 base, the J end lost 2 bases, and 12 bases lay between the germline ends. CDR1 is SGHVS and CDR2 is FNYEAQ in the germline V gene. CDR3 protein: CASSLGAPGTGNTIYF. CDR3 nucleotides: TGTGCCAGCAGCTTAGGAGCTCCCGGAACTGGAAACACCATATATTTT.

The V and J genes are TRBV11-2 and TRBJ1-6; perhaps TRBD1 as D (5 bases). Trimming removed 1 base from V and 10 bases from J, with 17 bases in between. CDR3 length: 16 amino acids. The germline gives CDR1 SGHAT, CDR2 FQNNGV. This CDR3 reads CASSLGTGRLGSPLHF. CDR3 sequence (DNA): TGTGCCAGCAGCTTAGGTACAGGACGACTGGGCTCACCCCTCCACTTT.

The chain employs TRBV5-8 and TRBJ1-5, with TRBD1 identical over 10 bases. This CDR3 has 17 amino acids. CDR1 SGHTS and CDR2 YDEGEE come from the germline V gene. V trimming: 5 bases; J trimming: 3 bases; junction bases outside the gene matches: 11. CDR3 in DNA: TGTGCCAGCAGTCCCACAACCGGGACAGGGGTCAATCAGCCCCAGCATTTT. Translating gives CASSPTTGTGVNQPQHF.

Written as DNA, the CDR3 is TGTGCCAGCAGCCTCCTCTCCTCAGGGAACACTGAAGCTTTCTTT. Amino acids: CASSLLSSGNTEAFF. The chain links TRBV3-1 (or the pseudogene TRBV3-2) to TRBJ1-1, with D uncertain. CDR3 length equals 15 residues. The germline V gene encodes CDR1 LGHDT and CDR2 YNNKEL (reference sequence). V was shortened by 4 bases and J by 1 base, with 13 bases between the two germline ends.

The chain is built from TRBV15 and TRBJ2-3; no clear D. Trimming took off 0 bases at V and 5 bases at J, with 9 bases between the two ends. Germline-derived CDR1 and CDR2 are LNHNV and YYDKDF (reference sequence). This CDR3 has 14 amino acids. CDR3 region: CATSREVNQDTQYF. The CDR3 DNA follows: TGTGCCACCAGCAGAGAAGTAAATCAAGATACGCAGTATTTT.

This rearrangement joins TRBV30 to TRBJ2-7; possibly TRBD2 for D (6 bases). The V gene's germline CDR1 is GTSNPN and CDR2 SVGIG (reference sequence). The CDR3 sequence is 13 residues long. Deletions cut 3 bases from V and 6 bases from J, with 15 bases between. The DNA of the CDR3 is TGTGCCTGGAGCCCAGGGATCGGGGGCGAGCAGTACTTC. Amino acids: CAWSPGIGGEQYF.

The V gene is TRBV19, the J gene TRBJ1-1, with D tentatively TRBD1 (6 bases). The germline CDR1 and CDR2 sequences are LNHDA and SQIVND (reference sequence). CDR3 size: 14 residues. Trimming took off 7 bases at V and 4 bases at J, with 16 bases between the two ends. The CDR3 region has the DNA TGTGCCAGTAACCCATTACAGGGCGGCACTGAAGCTTTCTTT. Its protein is CASNPLQGGTEAFF.

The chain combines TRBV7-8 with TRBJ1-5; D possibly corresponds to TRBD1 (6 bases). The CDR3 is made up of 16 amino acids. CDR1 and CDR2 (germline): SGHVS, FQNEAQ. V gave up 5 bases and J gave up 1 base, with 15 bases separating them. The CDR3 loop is CASSVQTGTSNQPQHF. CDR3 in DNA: TGTGCCAGCAGCGTCCAGACAGGAACGAGCAATCAGCCCCAGCATTTT.

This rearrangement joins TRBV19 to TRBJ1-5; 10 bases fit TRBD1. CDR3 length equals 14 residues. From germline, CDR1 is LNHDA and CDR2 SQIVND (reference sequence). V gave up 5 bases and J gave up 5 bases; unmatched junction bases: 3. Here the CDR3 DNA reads TGTGCCAGTAGTGCGGGACAGGGGCATCAGCCCCAGCATTTT. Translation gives CASSAGQGHQPQHF.

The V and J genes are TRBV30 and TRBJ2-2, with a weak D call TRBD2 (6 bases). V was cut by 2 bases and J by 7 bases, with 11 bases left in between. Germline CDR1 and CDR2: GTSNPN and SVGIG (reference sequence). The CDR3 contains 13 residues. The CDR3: CAWSLGEVGELFF. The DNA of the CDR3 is TGTGCCTGGAGTTTGGGGGAGGTCGGGGAGCTGTTTTTT.

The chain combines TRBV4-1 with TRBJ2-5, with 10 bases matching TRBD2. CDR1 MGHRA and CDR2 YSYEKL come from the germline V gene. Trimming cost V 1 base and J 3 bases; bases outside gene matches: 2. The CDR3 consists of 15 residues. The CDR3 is CASSQGLAGEETQYF. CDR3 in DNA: TGCGCCAGCAGCCAAGGCCTAGCGGGAGAAGAGACCCAGTACTTC.

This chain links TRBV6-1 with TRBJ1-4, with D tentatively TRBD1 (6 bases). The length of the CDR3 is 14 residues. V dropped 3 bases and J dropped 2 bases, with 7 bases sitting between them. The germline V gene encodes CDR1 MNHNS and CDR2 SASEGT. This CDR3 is CASSDRGTNEKLFF. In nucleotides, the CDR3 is TGTGCCAGCAGTGACAGGGGTACTAATGAAAAACTGTTTTTT.

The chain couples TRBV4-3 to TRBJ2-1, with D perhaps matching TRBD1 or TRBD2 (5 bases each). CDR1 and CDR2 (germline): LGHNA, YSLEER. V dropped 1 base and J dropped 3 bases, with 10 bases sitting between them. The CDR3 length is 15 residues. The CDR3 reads CASSQGRGSYNEQFF. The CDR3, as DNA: TGCGCCAGCAGCCAAGGCCGGGGCAGCTACAATGAGCAGTTCTTC.

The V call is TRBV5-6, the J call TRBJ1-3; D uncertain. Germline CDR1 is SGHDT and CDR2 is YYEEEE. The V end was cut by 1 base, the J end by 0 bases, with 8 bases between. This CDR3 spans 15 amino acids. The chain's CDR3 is CASSLKSNSGNTIYF. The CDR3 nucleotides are TGTGCCAGCAGCTTGAAGTCGAACTCTGGAAACACCATATATTTT.

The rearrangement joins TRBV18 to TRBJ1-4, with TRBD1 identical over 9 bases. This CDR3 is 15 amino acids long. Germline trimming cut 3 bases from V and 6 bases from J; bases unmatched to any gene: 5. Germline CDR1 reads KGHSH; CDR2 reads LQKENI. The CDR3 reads CASSPTGGADEKLFF. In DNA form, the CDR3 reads TGTGCCAGCTCACCTACAGGGGGCGCGGATGAAAAACTGTTTTTT.

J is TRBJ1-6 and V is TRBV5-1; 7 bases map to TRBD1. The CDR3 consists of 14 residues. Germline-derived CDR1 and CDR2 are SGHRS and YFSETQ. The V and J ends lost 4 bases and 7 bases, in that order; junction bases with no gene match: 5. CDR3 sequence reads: CASSHGTANSPLHF. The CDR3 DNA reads TGCGCCAGCAGCCACGGGACAGCAAATTCACCCCTCCACTTT.

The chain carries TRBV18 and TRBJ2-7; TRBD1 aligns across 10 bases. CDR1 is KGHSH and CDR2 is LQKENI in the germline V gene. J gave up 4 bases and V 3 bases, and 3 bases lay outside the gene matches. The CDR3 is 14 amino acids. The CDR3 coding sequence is TGTGCCAGCTCACCGGGGGACAGGGGTTACGAGCAGTACTTC. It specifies CASSPGDRGYEQYF.

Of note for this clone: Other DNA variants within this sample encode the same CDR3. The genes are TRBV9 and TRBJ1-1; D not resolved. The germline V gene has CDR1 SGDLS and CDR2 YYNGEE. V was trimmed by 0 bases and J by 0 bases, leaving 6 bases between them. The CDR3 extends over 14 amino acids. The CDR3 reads CASSVAGMNTEAFF. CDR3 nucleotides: TGTGCCAGCAGCGTAGCAGGTATGAACACTGAAGCTTTCTTT.

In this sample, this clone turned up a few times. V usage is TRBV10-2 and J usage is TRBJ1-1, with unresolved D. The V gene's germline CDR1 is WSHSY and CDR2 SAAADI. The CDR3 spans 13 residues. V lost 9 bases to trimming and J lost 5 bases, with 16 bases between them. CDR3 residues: CASIGQPETEAFF. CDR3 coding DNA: TGCGCCAGTATTGGGCAGCCAGAAACTGAAGCTTTCTTT.